This T cell receptor beta chain derives from a study of Ad26.COV2.S vaccination and SARS-CoV-2 variants (dated by TCRdb to about 2021). In the study overall: Vaccine-arm donors came from COV1001, a multicentre, randomized, double-blind, placebo-controlled phase I-IIa trial of Ad26.COV2.S in healthy adults. Ad26.COV2.S was administered intramuscularly at a dose of 5x10^10 or 1x10^11 viral particles, either as one shot or as two shots given 56 days apart. TCRbeta repertoire sequencing was used to assess the specificity and breadth of SARS-CoV-2-reactive T cell receptors after Ad26.COV2.S vaccination. The TCR-sequenced set comprised approximately 32 samples: roughly 19 Ad26.COV2.S vaccine recipients, 5 placebo recipients and 8 SARS-CoV-2 convalescent individuals. Trial participants were randomized into five groups of five: low-dose or high-dose Ad26.COV2.S given once or twice, or placebo on both occasions. Investigators did not know the trial group allocation while performing experiments and assessing outcomes. What the work shows at the level of the full study, not this receptor alone: Comparable non-spike TCR breadth was observed between vaccine and placebo recipients, consistent with only spike being contained in the vaccine. After vaccination, substantial breadth of spike-specific CD8+ and CD4+ T cell responses was reported. The authors noted that total T cell responses may have been underestimated by the TCR breadth and depth analyses. Ad26.COV2.S recipients had higher spike-specific TCR breadth than placebo recipients (P = 0.0014). The study was not powered to compare responses between vaccine doses or regimens.

TCRbeta CDR3 regions were sequenced with the immunoSEQ Assay. After extraction, genomic DNA underwent amplification by bias-controlled multiplex PCR, followed by high-throughput sequencing. The paper's processing steps were these. To quantify the absolute abundance of every unique TCRbeta CDR3 region, sequences were collapsed and filtered. T cell fraction was estimated by normalizing TCRbeta template counts to usable DNA, which was measured by amplifying reference genes present in all nucleated cells. Repertoire TCRs were annotated as SARS-CoV-2-specific by exact matching of V gene, CDR3 amino acid sequence and J gene to a known reactive TCR set. MIRA supplied the reference SARS-CoV-2 TCR set, which was filtered for enrichment in COVID-19-positive ImmuneCODE repertoires so that public or cross-reactive TCRs were removed. Using the MIRA antigens, annotated TCRs were further analysed by specific ORF or by position within an ORF. Breadth was defined as the number of annotated unique rearrangements divided by the total number of unique productive rearrangements, and depth was defined as the summed frequency of the annotated unique rearrangements. TCR breadth was compared between groups using two-sided Wilcoxon rank-sum tests. The source is immuneACCESS, and TCRdb retained only in-frame sequences with V and J called. Part of the clones is not carried over; for the studies checked, unresolved V genes explain less than half of this, and the remainder is unexplained. The DNA gave D and trimming, while V, J and clone size come from that table. Recorded for this sample are about 440,000 clones; around 91% of them occurred a single time. The biggest ten clones account for around 4.5% of the sample.

Worth noting for this clone: This clone's antigen is unknown. No base qualities exist here, and no much larger clone lies one base off it.

The treatment or condition label of this sample denotes: around 19 received Ad26.COV2.S at low or high dose, single or two shots; five or six received placebo; per-sample allocation not given. Repertoires of vaccine and placebo recipients were sequenced from samples collected on day 63 after the first injection. Cohort 1b enrolled some 25 adults aged 18-55 years at a single site in Boston, USA, between 29 July and 7 August 2020. Ad26.COV2.S was a replication-incompetent adenovirus type 26 vector expressing a prefusion-stabilized SARS-CoV-2 spike protein from the original Wuhan strain. Relative to germline, V is 4 bases shorter and J is 0 bases shorter, with 19 bases between their ends. The CDR3 has 17 amino acids, counting the end cysteine and phenylalanine. Kept here is only the CDR3 DNA, which spans 51 bases and is read in frame from base 1. Based on the germline V gene (reference sequence), the CDR1 and CDR2 sequences are MNHEY and SMNVEV.

The receptor was derived from a person aged 18-65 years who received the Ad26.COV2.S COVID-19 vaccine or a placebo. Sequenced here: peripheral blood, sampled in a trial of Ad26.COV2.S vaccine versus placebo. Rearrangement joined TRBV27 to TRBJ2-7; the D gene is perhaps TRBD1, on 5 matching bases. The DNA is as follows: TGTGCCAGCAGTTCCCTGACCGATCGACAGAGCTCCTACGAGCAGTACTTC. The resulting protein is CASSSLTDRQSSYEQYF.